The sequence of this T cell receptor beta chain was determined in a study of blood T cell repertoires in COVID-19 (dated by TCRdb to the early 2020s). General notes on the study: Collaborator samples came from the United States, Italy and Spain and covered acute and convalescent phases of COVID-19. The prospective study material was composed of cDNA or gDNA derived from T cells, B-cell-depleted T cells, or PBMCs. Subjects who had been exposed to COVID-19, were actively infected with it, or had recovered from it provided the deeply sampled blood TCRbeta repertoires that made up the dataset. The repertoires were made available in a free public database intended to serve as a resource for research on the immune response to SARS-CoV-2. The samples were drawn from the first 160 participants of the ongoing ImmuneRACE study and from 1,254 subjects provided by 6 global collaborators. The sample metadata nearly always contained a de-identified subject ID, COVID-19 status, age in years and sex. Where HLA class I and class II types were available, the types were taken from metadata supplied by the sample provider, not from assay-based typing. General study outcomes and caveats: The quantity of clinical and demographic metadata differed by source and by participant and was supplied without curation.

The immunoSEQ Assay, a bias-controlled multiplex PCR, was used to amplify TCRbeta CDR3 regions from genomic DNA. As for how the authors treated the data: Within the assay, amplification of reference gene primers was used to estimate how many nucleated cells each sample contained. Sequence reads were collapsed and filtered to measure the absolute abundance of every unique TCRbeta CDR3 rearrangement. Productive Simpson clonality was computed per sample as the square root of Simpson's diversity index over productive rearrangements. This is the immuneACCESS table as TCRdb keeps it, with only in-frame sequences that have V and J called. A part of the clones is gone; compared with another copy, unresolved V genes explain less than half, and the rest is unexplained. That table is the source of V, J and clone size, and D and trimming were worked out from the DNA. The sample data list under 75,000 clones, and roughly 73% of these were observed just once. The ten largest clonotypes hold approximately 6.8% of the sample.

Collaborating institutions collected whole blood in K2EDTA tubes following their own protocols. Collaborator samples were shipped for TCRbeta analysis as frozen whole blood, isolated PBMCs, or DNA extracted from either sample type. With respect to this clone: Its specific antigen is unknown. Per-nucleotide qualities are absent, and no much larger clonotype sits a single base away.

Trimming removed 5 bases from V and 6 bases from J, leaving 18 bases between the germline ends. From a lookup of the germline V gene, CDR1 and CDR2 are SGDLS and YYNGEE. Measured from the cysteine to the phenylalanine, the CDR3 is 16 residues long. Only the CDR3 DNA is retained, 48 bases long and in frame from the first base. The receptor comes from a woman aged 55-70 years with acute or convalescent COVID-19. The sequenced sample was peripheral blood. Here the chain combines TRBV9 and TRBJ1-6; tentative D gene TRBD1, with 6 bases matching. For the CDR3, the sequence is CASSDPRGTINSPLHF. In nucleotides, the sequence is TGTGCCAGCAGTGATCCCAGGGGAACCATTAATTCACCCCTCCACTTT.